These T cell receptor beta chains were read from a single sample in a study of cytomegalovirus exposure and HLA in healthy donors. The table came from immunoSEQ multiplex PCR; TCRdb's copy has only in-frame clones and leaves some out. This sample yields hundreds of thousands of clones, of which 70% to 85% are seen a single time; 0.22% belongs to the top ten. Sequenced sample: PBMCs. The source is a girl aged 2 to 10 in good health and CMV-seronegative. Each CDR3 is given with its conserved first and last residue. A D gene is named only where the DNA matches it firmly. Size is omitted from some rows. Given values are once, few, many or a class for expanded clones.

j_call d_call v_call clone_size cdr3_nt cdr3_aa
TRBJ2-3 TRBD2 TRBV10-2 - TGCGCCACCGAGCGGGGGGTTACAGATACGCAGTATTTT CATERGVTDTQYF
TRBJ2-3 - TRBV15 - TGTGCCACCCTTTCAACCAGTCAGACTAGCACAGATACGCAGTATTTT CATLSTSQTSTDTQYF
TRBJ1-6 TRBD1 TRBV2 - TGTGCCAGCAGGGGACAGGGTTCGCCCCTCCACTTT CASRGQGSPLHF
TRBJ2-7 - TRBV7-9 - TGTGCCAGCAGCCCCTCGCTAGCTGACTACGAGCAGTACTTC CASSPSLADYEQYF
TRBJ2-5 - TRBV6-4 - TGTGCCAGCAGTGACCCCCGGCGAGGTTTTCGAGAGACCCAGTACTTC CASSDPRRGFRETQYF
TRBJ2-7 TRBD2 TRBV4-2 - TGTGCCAGCAGCCAAGGCTATAGCGGGGGAACCACCTACGAGCAGTACTTC CASSQGYSGGTTYEQYF
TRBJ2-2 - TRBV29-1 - TGCAGCGTTGAAGCCCCCTCCGGGGAGCTGTTTTTT CSVEAPSGELFF
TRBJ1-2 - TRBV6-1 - TGTGCCAGCAGTGACAGGGGTGGCTATGGCTACACCTTC CASSDRGGYGYTF
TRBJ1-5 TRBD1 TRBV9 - TGTGCCAGCAGCGTACCCGACAGGGGGCATCAGCCCCAGCATTTT CASSVPDRGHQPQHF
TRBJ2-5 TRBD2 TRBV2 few TGTGCCAGCAGCGCCGGGACTAGCGTACAAGAGACCCAGTACTTC CASSAGTSVQETQYF
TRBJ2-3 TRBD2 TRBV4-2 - TGTGCCAGCAGCCGCGATATGGCGGGGGGCACAGATACGCAGTATTTT CASSRDMAGGTDTQYF
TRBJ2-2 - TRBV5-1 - TGCGCCAGCAGCAACCTGGTCCGGGGGACCGGGGAGCTGTTTTTT CASSNLVRGTGELFF
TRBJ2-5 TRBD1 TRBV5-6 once TGTGCCAGCAGCTTGGGACAGGGTTTCCAAGAGACCCAGTACTTC CASSLGQGFQETQYF
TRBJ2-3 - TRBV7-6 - TGTGCCAGCAGCTCCCTAACAGATACGCAGTATTTT CASSSLTDTQYF
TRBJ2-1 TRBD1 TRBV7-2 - TGTGCCAGCAGCCGATCGGACAGGGCCTACAATGAGCAGTTCTTC CASSRSDRAYNEQFF
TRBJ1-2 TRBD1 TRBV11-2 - TGTGCCAGCAGCTTAGGGACAGGGTTGACCTATGGCTACACCTTC CASSLGTGLTYGYTF
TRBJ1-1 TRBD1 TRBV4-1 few TGCGCCAGCAGCCAAGAAAGTGTCAGGGGGACTTTGAACACTGAAGCTTTCTTT CASSQESVRGTLNTEAFF
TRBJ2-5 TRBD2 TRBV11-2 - TGTGCCAGCAGCCCGCGCCTAGCGGGGGGGGTGGAGACCCAGTACTTC CASSPRLAGGVETQYF
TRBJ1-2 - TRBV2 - TGTGCCAGCAGTGATGGGACTCGTAGGACCTTC CASSDGTRRTF
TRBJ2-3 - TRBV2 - TGTGCCAGCCTGACAGGACGCACAGATACGCAGTATTTT CASLTGRTDTQYF
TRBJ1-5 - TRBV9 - TGTGCCAGCAGCGTACGGGGAGAATATCAGCCCCAGCATTTT CASSVRGEYQPQHF
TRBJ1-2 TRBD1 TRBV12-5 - TGTGCTAGTTCCCGGACAGGGTCGGACTATGGCTACACCTTC CASSRTGSDYGYTF
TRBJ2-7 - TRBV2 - TGTGCCAGCACGGCAGGGACCTACGAGCAGTACTTC CASTAGTYEQYF
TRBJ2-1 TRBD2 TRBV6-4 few TGTGCCAGCAAAGAACTAGCGGGGGACTTTGAGCAGTTCTTC CASKELAGDFEQFF
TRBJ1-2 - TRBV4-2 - TGTGCCAGCAGCCAAGTGGGCGGCTACACCTTC CASSQVGGYTF
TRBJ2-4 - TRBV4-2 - TGTGCCAGCAGCCAAGCAGGAAACATTCAGTACTTC CASSQAGNIQYF
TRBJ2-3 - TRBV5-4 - TGTGCCAGCAGCTTATCATACATTCGGGGGGGGCAGGGGGACACAGATACGCAGTATTTT CASSLSYIRGGQGDTDTQYF
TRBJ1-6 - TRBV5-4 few TGTGCCAGCAGCCCTTGGACAGATTCACCCCTCCACTTT CASSPWTDSPLHF
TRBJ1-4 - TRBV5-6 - TGTGCCAGCAGCCCCCAGGGGCCTAATGAAAAACTGTTTTTT CASSPQGPNEKLFF
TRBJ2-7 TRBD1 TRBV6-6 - TGTGCCAGCAGTTCCGGGACAGCCTCCTACGAGCAGTACTTC CASSSGTASYEQYF
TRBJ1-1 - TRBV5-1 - TGCGCCAGCAGCTTACAGGGTGCGAACACTGAAGCTTTCTTT CASSLQGANTEAFF
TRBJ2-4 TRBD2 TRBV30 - TGTGGGACTAGCGGGACCTACGGCAAAAACATTCAGTACTTC CGTSGTYGKNIQYF
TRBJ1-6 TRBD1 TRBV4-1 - TGCGCCAGCAGCCAAGGATTGGCCCGGGACAGGGCTTCACCCCTCCACTTT CASSQGLARDRASPLHF
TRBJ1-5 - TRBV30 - TGTGCCTGGAGTGGAGGGGAGGAGCGGCCCCAGCATTTT CAWSGGEERPQHF
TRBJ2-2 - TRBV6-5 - TGTGCCAGCAGTTCCCGTAGGCAGGGGCGCACCGGGGAGCTGTTTTTT CASSSRRQGRTGELFF
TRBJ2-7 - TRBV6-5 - TGTGCCAGCAGTTCGCGCATCCTCTACGAGCAGTACTTC CASSSRILYEQYF
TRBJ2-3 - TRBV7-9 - TGTGCCAGCAGCTTCGACCGCGGTGGTACGCAGTATTTT CASSFDRGGTQYF
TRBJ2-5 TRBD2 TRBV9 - TGTGCCAGCAGCGTTCTAGCGGGGGGGCAAGAGACCCAGTACTTC CASSVLAGGQETQYF
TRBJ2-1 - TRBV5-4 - TGTGCCAGCAGCTTCGGGGTTGAGCAGTTCTTC CASSFGVEQFF
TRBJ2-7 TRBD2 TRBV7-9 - TGTGCCAGCAGCTCGGGACTAGCGGGACCCTACGAGCAGTACTTC CASSSGLAGPYEQYF
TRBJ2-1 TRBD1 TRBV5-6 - TGTGCCAGCAGCTTGCGGGACAGGGATGATAATGAGCAGTTCTTC CASSLRDRDDNEQFF
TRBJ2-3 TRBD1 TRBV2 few TGTGCCAGCAGGGCTAGCTCGACAGGGGGAGATACGCAGTATTTT CASRASSTGGDTQYF
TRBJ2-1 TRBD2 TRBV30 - TGTGCCTGGAGCAGACTAGCGGGACCCTACAATGAGCAGTTCTTC CAWSRLAGPYNEQFF
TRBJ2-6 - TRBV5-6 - TGTGCCAGCAGCCCTGGGACTGTTTCCTCTGGGGCCAACGTCCTGACTTTC CASSPGTVSSGANVLTF
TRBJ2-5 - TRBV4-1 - TGCGCCAGCAGCCAAGATTACAGAGACCAAGAGACCCAGTACTTC CASSQDYRDQETQYF
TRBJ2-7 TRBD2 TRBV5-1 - TGCGCCAGCAGCTTAAGGACTAGCGGGGGGGCGTCTCGCTCCTACGAGCAGTACTTC CASSLRTSGGASRSYEQYF
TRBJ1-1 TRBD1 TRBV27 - TGTGCCAGCAGTTCGACAGGGGGAATAGCTTTCTTT CASSSTGGIAFF
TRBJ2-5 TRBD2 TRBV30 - TGTGCCTGGAGTGTACAGGGACTAGCGGGAGAGACCCAGTACTTC CAWSVQGLAGETQYF
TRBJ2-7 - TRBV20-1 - TGCAGTGCTAGAGACAGCTACGAGCAGTACTTC CSARDSYEQYF
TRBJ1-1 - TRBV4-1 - TGCGCCAGCAGCCTGGCGGGGGGCACTGAAGCTTTCTTT CASSLAGGTEAFF
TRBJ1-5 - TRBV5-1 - TGCGCCAGCAGCTTGGGACAGATTTCCGATGGCAATCAGCCCCAGCATTTT CASSLGQISDGNQPQHF
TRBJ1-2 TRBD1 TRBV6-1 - TGTGCCAGCAGGGACAGGGAAGTTGTGTATGGCTACACCTTC CASRDREVVYGYTF
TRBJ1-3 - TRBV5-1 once TGCGCCAGTACGGGCTCTGGAAACACCATATATTTT CASTGSGNTIYF
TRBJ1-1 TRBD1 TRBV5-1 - TGCGCCAGCAAGCCAACGGGACAGGGCGGTTCCACTGAAGCTTTCTTT CASKPTGQGGSTEAFF